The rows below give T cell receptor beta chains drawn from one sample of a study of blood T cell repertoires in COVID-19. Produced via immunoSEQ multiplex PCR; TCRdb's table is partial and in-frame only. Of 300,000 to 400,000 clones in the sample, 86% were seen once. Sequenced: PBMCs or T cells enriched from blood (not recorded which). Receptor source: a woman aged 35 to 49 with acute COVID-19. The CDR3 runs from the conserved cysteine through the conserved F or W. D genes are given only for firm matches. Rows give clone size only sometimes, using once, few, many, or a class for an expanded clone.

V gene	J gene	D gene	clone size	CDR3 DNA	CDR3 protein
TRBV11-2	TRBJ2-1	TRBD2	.	TGTGCCAGCAGCCAACTAGCGGGAGTCTACAATGAGCAGTTCTTC	CASSQLAGVYNEQFF
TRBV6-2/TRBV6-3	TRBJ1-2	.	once	TGTGCCAGCAGTTACCAGGGTAACTATGGCTACACCTTC	CASSYQGNYGYTF
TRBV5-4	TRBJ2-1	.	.	TGTGCCAGCAGCTTAACTGGAGGCTACAATGAGCAGTTCTTC	CASSLTGGYNEQFF
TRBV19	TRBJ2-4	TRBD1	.	TGTGCCAGTAGTATGACGACGAACAGGGGCCCGGGATGGAACATTCAGTACTTC	CASSMTTNRGPGWNIQYF
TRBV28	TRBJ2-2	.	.	TGTGCCAGCCCGGGGGTATCCGGGGAGCTGTTTTTT	CASPGVSGELFF
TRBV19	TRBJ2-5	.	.	TGTGCCAGTAGTATAGCCGGGGCAGGGGCGTGGCAAGAGACCCAGTACTTC	CASSIAGAGAWQETQYF
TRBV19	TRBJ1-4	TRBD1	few	TGTGCCAGTAGCCGACAGGGATCTAATGAAAAACTGTTTTTT	CASSRQGSNEKLFF
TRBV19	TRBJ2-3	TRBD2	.	TGTGCCAGTAACGTTGGCGGGAGGCTAGATACGCAGTATTTT	CASNVGGRLDTQYF
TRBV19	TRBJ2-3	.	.	TGTGCCAGTAGTATTAGCGAGAGCACAGATACGCAGTATTTT	CASSISESTDTQYF
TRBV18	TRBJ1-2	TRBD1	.	TGTGCCAGCTCACGAGACAGGGGGCAGAGGGGCTACACCTTC	CASSRDRGQRGYTF
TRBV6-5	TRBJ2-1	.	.	TGTGCCTGCGGAATGGAGGGGAGTGAGCAGTTCTTC	CACGMEGSEQFF